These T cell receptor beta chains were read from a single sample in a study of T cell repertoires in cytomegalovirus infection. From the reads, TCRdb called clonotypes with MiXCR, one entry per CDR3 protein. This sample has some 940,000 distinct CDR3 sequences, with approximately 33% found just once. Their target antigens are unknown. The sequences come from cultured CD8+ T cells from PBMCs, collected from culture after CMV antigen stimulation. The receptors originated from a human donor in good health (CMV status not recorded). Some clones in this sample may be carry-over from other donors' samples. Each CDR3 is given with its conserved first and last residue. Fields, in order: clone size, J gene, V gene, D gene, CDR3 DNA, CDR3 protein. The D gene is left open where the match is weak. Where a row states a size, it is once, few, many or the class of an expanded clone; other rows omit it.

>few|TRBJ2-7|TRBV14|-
TGTGCCAGCAGCCAAGAATCTCGGGCACGGGAGCAGTACTTC
CASSQESRAREQYF
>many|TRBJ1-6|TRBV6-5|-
TGTGCCAGCAGCTCGAATTCACCCCTCCACTTT
CASSSNSPLHF
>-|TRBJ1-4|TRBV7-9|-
TGTGCCAGCAGCTTAGTCATCGGGGTGAATGAAAAACTGTTTTTT
CASSLVIGVNEKLFF
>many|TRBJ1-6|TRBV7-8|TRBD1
TGTGCCAGCAGCCCTTCTAACCCCGGGACAGGGCGGAATTCACCCCTCCACTTT
CASSPSNPGTGRNSPLHF
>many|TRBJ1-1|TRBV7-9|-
TGTGCCAGCAGCTTGATATTAACTGAAGCTTTCTTT
CASSLILTEAFF
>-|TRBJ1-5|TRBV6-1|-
TGTGCCAGCAGTGAAGATACAGGGAGCAATCAGCCCCAGCATTTT
CASSEDTGSNQPQHF
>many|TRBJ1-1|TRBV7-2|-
TGTGCCAGCAGCTGGGGGCCCCAGGGGCGGTTCACTGAAGCTTTCTTT
CASSWGPQGRFTEAFF
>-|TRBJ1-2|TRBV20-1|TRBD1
TGCAGTGCTAGAGGCCGGACAGGGCGATTAGACTATGGCTACACCTTC
CSARGRTGRLDYGYTF
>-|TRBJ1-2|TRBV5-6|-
TGTACCAGCAGCTCCACTCCTTCAGGGGACTATGGCTACACCTTC
CTSSSTPSGDYGYTF
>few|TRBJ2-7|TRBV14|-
TGTGCCAGCAGCCAAGGAACAGCTACGTGGGGGTTTTACGAGCAGTACTTC
CASSQGTATWGFYEQYF
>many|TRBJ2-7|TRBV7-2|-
TGTGCCAGCAGTTGGGTGCAGACACCCTCCTACGAGCAGTACTTC
CASSWVQTPSYEQYF
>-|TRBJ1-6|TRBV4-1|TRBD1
TGCGCCAGCAGCCAAGAGGCGGGACAGCGAAATTCACCCCTCCACTTT
CASSQEAGQRNSPLHF
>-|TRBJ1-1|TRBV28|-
TGTGCCAGCAGTCCGCCACAGGGTAGCACTGAAGCTTTCTTT
CASSPPQGSTEAFF
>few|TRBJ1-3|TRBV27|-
TGTGCCAGCAGTCCCGCGGGACTATCTGGAAACACCATATATTTT
CASSPAGLSGNTIYF
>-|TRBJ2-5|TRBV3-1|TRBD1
TGTGCCAGCAGCCAAGCGTCGCAGGGGGTCGAGACCCAGTACTTC
CASSQASQGVETQYF
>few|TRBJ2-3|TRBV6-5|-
TGTGCCAGCAGCGGTCCCTTCCCTGGCACAGATACGCAGTATTTT
CASSGPFPGTDTQYF
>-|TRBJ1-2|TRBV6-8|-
TGTGCCAGCACCTCGCTGGACGGGCCTCGGTATGGCTACACCTTC
CASTSLDGPRYGYTF
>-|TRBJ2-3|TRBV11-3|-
TGTGCCAGCAGCGATTCGCGGGCCTTCGACGGCTCAGATACGCAGTATTTT
CASSDSRAFDGSDTQYF
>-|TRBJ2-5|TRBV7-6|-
TGTGCCAGCAGCAGGAGCGGGGAGACCCAGTACTTC
CASSRSGETQYF
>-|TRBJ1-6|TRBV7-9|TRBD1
TGTGCCAGCAGCTTGTTTACGGACAGGGTGCCCCAAAATTCACCCCTCCACTTT
CASSLFTDRVPQNSPLHF
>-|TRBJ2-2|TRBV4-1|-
TGCGCCAGCAGCCAATACTCAGTCACAACGAACACCGGGGAGCTGTTTTTT
CASSQYSVTTNTGELFF
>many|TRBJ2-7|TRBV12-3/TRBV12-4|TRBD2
TGTGCCAGCAGTCCTCCGGGGGGGGTCAACGAGCAGTACTTC
CASSPPGGVNEQYF
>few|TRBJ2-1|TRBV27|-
TGTGCCAGCAGTTTATCTTCCTACCAACTATCCGCTGAGCAGTTCTTC
CASSLSSYQLSAEQFF
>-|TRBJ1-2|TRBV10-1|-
TGCGCCAGCAGTGAAACGACAGTTAACTATGGCTACACCTTC
CASSETTVNYGYTF
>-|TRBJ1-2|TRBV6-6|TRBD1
TGTGCTAGCAGTTACCCGAGAGGGTTCGCCGACAGGGGGTTCCGTGGCTACACCTTC
CASSYPRGFADRGFRGYTF
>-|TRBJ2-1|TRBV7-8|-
TGTGCCAGCAGCTTAGCGGGAACAGAGGAGCAGTTCTTC
CASSLAGTEEQFF
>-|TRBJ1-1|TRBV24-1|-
TGTGCCACCAGTGATTTGTGGGGGGCTGAAGCTTTCTTT
CATSDLWGAEAFF
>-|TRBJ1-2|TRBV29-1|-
TGCAGCGTTGTGGCAGACTTAGGCTACACCTTC
CSVVADLGYTF
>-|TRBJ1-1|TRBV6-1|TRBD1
TGTGCCAGCAGTGAGATACAGGGGGACACTGAAGCTTTCTTT
CASSEIQGDTEAFF
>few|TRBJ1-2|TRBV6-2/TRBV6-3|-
TGTGCCAGCAGTTACTTCGGGGGCCATGGCTACACCTTC
CASSYFGGHGYTF
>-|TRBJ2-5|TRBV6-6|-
TGTGCCAACACCAGAACAAGTGCAGGGGTTAATGGAGAGACCCAGTACTTC
CANTRTSAGVNGETQYF
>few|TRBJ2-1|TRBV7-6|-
TGTGCCAGCAGCTTTCAGGCCTACTCTGGCAATGAGCAGTTCTTC
CASSFQAYSGNEQFF
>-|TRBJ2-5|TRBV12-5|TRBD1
TGTGTTAGTTCCCCGGACAGGGGGCGGGAGACCCAGTACTTC
CVSSPDRGRETQYF
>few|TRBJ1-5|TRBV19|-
TGTGCCAGTAGTATGGGGGGGACTAATCAGCCCCAGCATTTT
CASSMGGTNQPQHF